Following are 32 T cell receptor beta chains from one sample sequenced in a study of T-cell reconstitution after alpha-beta-depleted transplantation in children. As it was prepared, the TCRbeta library received unique molecular identifiers. TCRdb called the PCR reads again in MiXCR, with one record for every CDR3 protein. The sample shows roughly 89,000 distinct CDR3 sequences, 12% of them seen only once. Sequenced here: PBMCs from the stem cell graft donor, sampled from the stem cell graft. The receptor source for this set is a human donor who donated a stem cell graft to a child with inherited bone marrow failure.

The V and J genes are TRBV6-1 and TRBJ1-3, with D tentatively TRBD1 (6 bases). Germline lookup yields CDR1 MNHNS and CDR2 SASEGT. The V and J ends lost 10 bases and 3 bases respectively, with 13 bases between them. The CDR3 is made up of 13 amino acids. CDR3: CAIRQEGGNTIYF. The CDR3 nucleotides read TGTGCCATTCGACAGGAAGGTGGAAACACCATATATTTT.

This clonotype occurred many times. The chain uses TRBV5-5 and TRBJ2-2; 8 bases fit TRBD2. There are 16 residues in the CDR3. CDR1 SGHKS and CDR2 YYEKEE come from the germline V gene (reference sequence). The V and J ends lost 5 bases and 0 bases, in that order; junction bases with no gene match: 6. CDR3 in DNA: TGTGCCAGCAGGAAGACTAGCGTAGCGAACACCGGGGAGCTGTTTTTT. Residues: CASRKTSVANTGELFF.

Ten or more counts support this clonotype. The J gene is TRBJ2-2, the V gene TRBV24-1; a weak D match, TRBD2 (5 bases). Germline CDR1 reads KGHDR; CDR2 reads SFDVKD. This CDR3 has 15 residues. Trimming cost V 4 bases and J 5 bases, with 13 bases left between them. The CDR3 loop reads CATSDETIGTGELFF. Written as DNA, the CDR3 is TGTGCCACCAGTGACGAGACTATTGGGACCGGGGAGCTGTTTTTT.

This clonotype showed up many times. A junction end diverges from the germline sequence, so it may reflect a read error. This rearrangement joins TRBV3-1 to TRBJ2-7, with 7 bases that match TRBD1. CDR3 size: 12 residues. Germline V lookup: CDR1 LGHDT, CDR2 YNNKEL (reference sequence). The CDR3 DNA sequence: TGTGCCAGCAGCCAAGGGGACAGTGATAGAGGCTTC. Its translation is CASSQGDSDRGF.

The table lists this clonotype with many counts. This sequence joins TRBV20-1 and TRBJ2-4, with 7 bases that match TRBD2. Losses at the gene ends were 1 base for V and 0 bases for J; bases not matched to a gene: 15. The CDR3 length is 19 residues. Germline loops: CDR1 DFQATT, CDR2 SNEGSKA (reference sequence). The CDR3 is CSARVQLREGEKAKNIQYF. CDR3 nucleotide sequence: TGCAGTGCTAGAGTCCAATTAAGGGAGGGTGAAAAAGCCAAAAACATTCAGTACTTC.

The V gene is TRBV7-2, the J gene TRBJ1-2, with D hard to call. Germline V gene data show CDR1 as SGHTA and CDR2 as FQGNSA. The length of the CDR3 is 13 residues. Trimming left V 2 bases short and J 5 bases short, with 9 bases between. CDR3 region: CASSLRHAYGYTF. The CDR3 coding sequence is TGTGCCAGCAGCTTAAGACACGCGTATGGCTACACCTTC.

The table lists this clonotype with many counts. The J gene is TRBJ2-3, the V gene TRBV7-2; D possibly corresponds to TRBD2 (6 bases). Germline V gene data show CDR1 as SGHTA and CDR2 as FQGNSA. The V end was cut by 1 base, the J end by 8 bases, with 16 bases between. This CDR3 spans 15 amino acids. Written as DNA, the CDR3 is TGTGCCAGCAGCTTAGACGGCGGGGCGCAGGGTACGCAGTATTTT. Its translation: CASSLDGGAQGTQYF.

About this clonotype: This may be a read error, as it is one base from a much larger clone. This chain connects TRBV12-3 or TRBV12-4 to TRBJ2-2; D unresolved. Trimming removed 6 bases at V and 6 bases at J, with 5 bases between. The CDR3 is made up of 11 amino acids. For the CDR3, the DNA is TGTGCCAGCAGCCACCCCGGGGAGCTGTTTTTT. Protein sequence: CASSHPGELFF.

This clonotype was seen ten or more times. The J gene is TRBJ1-6, the V gene TRBV6-1, with D possibly matching TRBD1 (6 bases). The length of the CDR3 is 16 residues. CDR1 and CDR2 (germline): MNHNS, SASEGT. V dropped 0 bases and J dropped 4 bases, with 10 bases sitting between them. The CDR3 bases are TGTGCCAGCAGTGAAGCGCACAGGGTGTATAATTCACCCCTCCACTTT. It is translated as CASSEAHRVYNSPLHF.

This clonotype was detected many times. The genes are TRBV4-3 and TRBJ2-7; D is undetermined. The CDR3 extends over 14 amino acids. CDR1 is LGHNA and CDR2 is YSLEER in the germline V gene. With 0 bases removed from V and 5 bases from J, the gap between germline ends came to 11 bases. The CDR3 protein is CASSQEMGLDEQYF. The CDR3 nucleotides read TGCGCCAGCAGCCAAGAAATGGGCTTGGACGAGCAGTACTTC.

This clonotype was seen repeatedly, ten times or more. J is TRBJ2-7 and V is TRBV29-1, with a tentative D call TRBD2 (5 bases). V lost 5 bases and J 1 base, leaving 12 bases between the germline ends. The CDR3 runs 13 residues. Germline CDR1 and CDR2: SQVTM and ANQGSEA. Here the CDR3 DNA reads TGCAGCGTTAGGGCGGGCGGATCCTACGAGCAGTACTTC. Translated: CSVRAGGSYEQYF.

The chain is built from TRBV28 and TRBJ1-1; TRBD1 might be the D (6 bases). The CDR3 has 15 amino acids. Germline-derived CDR1 and CDR2 are MDHEN and SYDVKM. V lost 6 bases to trimming and J lost 5 bases, with 19 bases between them. CDR3 region: CASSLPRGAGTEAFF. CDR3 nucleotide sequence: TGTGCCAGCAGCCTACCGCGGGGGGCTGGGACTGAAGCTTTCTTT.

This clonotype was counted ten times or more. The rearrangement links TRBV20-1 to TRBJ2-1; the match to TRBD2 covers 7 bases. Germline lookup yields CDR1 DFQATT and CDR2 SNEGSKA (reference sequence). This CDR3 spans 16 amino acids. Trimming cost V 0 bases and J 4 bases; bases outside gene matches: 9. The CDR3 bases are TGCAGTGCTAGAGAGGGAGCTAGCGGTACGTACAATGAGCAGTTCTTC. This translates into CSAREGASGTYNEQFF.

The J gene is TRBJ1-5, the V gene TRBV24-1; D is uncertain. This CDR3 comprises 14 residues. From germline, CDR1 is KGHDR and CDR2 SFDVKD. The V end was cut by 5 bases, the J end by 0 bases, with 7 bases between. The CDR3 protein is CATSGRASNQPQHF. DNA for the CDR3: TGTGCCACCAGTGGACGGGCTAGCAATCAGCCCCAGCATTTT.

This clonotype was counted at least ten times. CDR3 DNA sequence: TGTGCTAGTGGTCCGGGACAGGGAATGGCCGGGGAGCTGTTTTTT. As protein: CASGPGQGMAGELFF. The V gene is TRBV12-5, the J gene TRBJ2-2; TRBD1 matches at 9 bases. The V segment lost 5 bases and the J segment 6 bases; nucleotides outside the gene matches: 7. The CDR3 contains 15 residues. Looked up from germline, CDR1 is LGHNT and CDR2 is FRNRAP.

The chain joins TRBV3-1 to TRBJ2-1; 15 bases agree with TRBD2. This CDR3 region has 16 residues. Trimming cost V 4 bases and J 9 bases; bases outside gene matches: 7. CDR1 is LGHDT, CDR2 YNNKEL, per germline (reference sequence). CDR3 sequence: CASSLTGLAGGGEQFF. In DNA form, the CDR3 reads TGTGCCAGCAGCCTGACTGGACTAGCGGGAGGGGGTGAGCAGTTCTTC.

This clonotype was seen more than once but under ten times. This chain's CDR3 is CASSSTTETYEQYF. The CDR3, as DNA: TGTGCCAGCAGTTCGACGACGGAGACCTACGAGCAGTACTTC. The chain combines TRBV6-5 with TRBJ2-7; D gene unclear. The CDR3 is 14 residues long. Trimming took off 4 bases at V and 2 bases at J, with 12 bases between the two ends. Germline-derived CDR1 and CDR2 are MNHEY and SVGAGI.

This clonotype has ten or more counts. V gene TRBV7-2 combines with J gene TRBJ2-2; 8 bases align to TRBD1. V lost 4 bases to trimming and J lost 5 bases; unmatched junction nucleotides: 6. CDR1 and CDR2 from the germline V gene are SGHTA and FQGNSA. The CDR3 extends over 15 amino acids. Here the CDR3 reads CASSSGTGWTGELFF. The DNA of the CDR3 is TGTGCCAGCAGCTCCGGGACAGGTTGGACCGGGGAGCTGTTTTTT.

The chain carries TRBV18 and TRBJ2-7; 8 positions agree with TRBD2. V gave up 3 bases and J gave up 6 bases; unmatched junction bases: 7. CDR1 is KGHSH and CDR2 is LQKENI in the germline V gene. The CDR3 is 14 residues long. CDR3 DNA sequence: TGTGCCAGCTCACCTCGGACTAGCTCGGGCGAGCAGTACTTC. Protein product: CASSPRTSSGEQYF.

This clonotype was recorded at least ten times. CDR3 nucleotide sequence: TGTGCCAGCAGCCTACAGGACTCTGGGGCCAACGTCCTGACTTTC. It yields the protein CASSLQDSGANVLTF. The chain employs TRBV11-2 and TRBJ2-6; tentative D call: TRBD1 (5 bases). The CDR3 length is 15 residues. With 5 bases removed from V and 0 bases from J, the gap between germline ends came to 8 bases. Germline CDR1 and CDR2: SGHAT and FQNNGV.

The sample holds many counts of this clonotype. This rearrangement joins TRBV27 to TRBJ1-5; the D gene is possibly TRBD1 (5 bases). Germline loops: CDR1 MNHEY, CDR2 SMNVEV (reference sequence). CDR3 size: 13 residues. V was trimmed by 5 bases and J by 8 bases, leaving 13 bases between them. The CDR3 region is CASSPRDGKPQHF. The CDR3 coding sequence is TGTGCCAGCAGTCCCCGGGACGGCAAGCCCCAGCATTTT.

This clonotype was counted many times. V and J are TRBV27 and TRBJ2-7, with D perhaps matching TRBD1 (6 bases). In germline, CDR1 is MNHEY, CDR2 SMNVEV (reference sequence). V lost 5 bases and J 7 bases, leaving 18 bases between the germline ends. CDR3 length: 14 amino acids. CDR3 protein: CASSRHRDSEEQYF. The CDR3 DNA is TGTGCCAGCAGTCGTCACAGGGATTCGGAAGAGCAGTACTTC.

This clonotype occurred a few times. The V call is TRBV7-3, the J call TRBJ1-5, with D unclear. Germline V gene sequence: CDR1 SGHTA, CDR2 FQGTGA. CDR3 length: 12 amino acids. The V end lost 1 base, the J end lost 7 bases, and 5 bases lay between the germline ends. CDR3 in DNA: TGTGCCAGCAGCTTAATACTCCAGCCCCAGCATTTT. Its protein product is CASSLILQPQHF.

This clonotype was found a few times. This rearrangement joins TRBV19 to TRBJ2-7; 7 nucleotides align to TRBD1. The CDR3 runs to 14 residues. Germline CDR1 and CDR2: LNHDA and SQIVND (reference sequence). V shed 4 bases and J 1 base; nucleotides not matched to a gene: 4. CDR3 amino acids: CASSTGQPSYEQYF. CDR3 nucleotide sequence: TGTGCCAGTAGTACGGGACAGCCGTCCTACGAGCAGTACTTC.

This clonotype showed up many times. This chain joins TRBV19 and TRBJ1-1, with 9 nucleotides matching TRBD1. Germline CDR1 is LNHDA and CDR2 is SQIVND (reference sequence). The CDR3 totals 14 residues. With V trimmed by 5 bases and J by 5 bases, 6 bases remained unmatched. The CDR3: CASSQTGGWTEAFF. The CDR3 coding sequence is TGTGCCAGTAGTCAGACAGGGGGTTGGACTGAAGCTTTCTTT. Based on the CDR3 plus reference TRBV19 and TRBJ1-1, the full variable domain is DGGITQSPKYLFRKEGQNVTLSCEQNLNHDAMYWYRQDPGQGLRLIYYSQIVNDFQKGDIAEGYSVSREKKESFPLTVTSAQKNPTAFYLCASSQTGGWTEAFFGQGTRLTVV.

This clonotype was observed at least ten times. The rearrangement links TRBV28 to TRBJ1-1; D gene unclear. Trimming removed 6 bases from V and 7 bases from J, with 21 bases in between. Germline loops: CDR1 MDHEN, CDR2 SYDVKM. This CDR3 comprises 15 residues. Here the CDR3 reads CASSPFMTETLEAFF. CDR3 DNA: TGTGCCAGCAGCCCCTTTATGACGGAAACCCTTGAAGCTTTCTTT.

This clonotype was counted ten times or more. The CDR3 bases are TGCAGTGCTAAAGACAGGGGCCACAGATTCCTCCACTTT. It specifies CSAKDRGHRFLHF. This sequence joins TRBV20-1 and TRBJ1-6; 8 nucleotides agree with TRBD1. The V segment lost 4 bases and the J segment 15 bases; nucleotides outside the gene matches: 11. Germline V gene sequence: CDR1 DFQATT, CDR2 SNEGSKA (reference sequence). The CDR3 runs to 13 residues.

This clonotype was picked up many times. J is TRBJ2-7 and V is TRBV7-8; D is perhaps TRBD2 (5 bases). There are 14 residues in the CDR3. Germline V gene lookup returns CDR1 SGHVS and CDR2 FQNEAQ. The ends were cut back, 1 base at V and 5 bases at J, with 12 bases in the middle. Here the CDR3 reads CASSLGARTDEQYF. The CDR3 DNA sequence: TGTGCCAGCAGCTTAGGTGCTCGGACTGACGAGCAGTACTTC.

In its sample, this clonotype was seen many times. The chain joins TRBV20-1 to TRBJ1-5; possible D gene TRBD1, 6 bases. CDR1 is DFQATT and CDR2 is SNEGSKA in the germline V gene (reference sequence). This CDR3 is built from 15 residues. The V end lost 0 bases, the J end lost 6 bases, and 15 bases lay between the germline ends. The CDR3 DNA is TGCAGTGCTAGAGAGGGGTCCGGGGGCAGTCAGCCCCAGCATTTT. Translation gives CSAREGSGGSQPQHF.

This clonotype showed up many times. The genes are TRBV20-1 and TRBJ2-1; a possible D gene is TRBD2 (6 bases). V was clipped by 4 bases and J by 3 bases, with 13 bases between them. Germline loops: CDR1 DFQATT, CDR2 SNEGSKA (reference sequence). The CDR3 sequence is 14 residues long. The CDR3 sequence is CSATGLGHYNEQFF. The CDR3 DNA follows: TGCAGTGCTACGGGACTCGGACACTACAATGAGCAGTTCTTC.

This clonotype was counted ten times or more. This rearrangement joins TRBV20-1 to TRBJ2-7; no firm D call. The germline V and J ends were trimmed by 3 bases and 9 bases, with 18 bases remaining between them. In germline, CDR1 is DFQATT, CDR2 SNEGSKA (reference sequence). The CDR3 is 13 residues long. The CDR3 DNA reads as TGCAGTGCTAGTCTGCATATCTTCAACGTGCAGTACTTC. It yields the protein CSASLHIFNVQYF.

The rearrangement joins TRBV4-3 to TRBJ2-1, with a tentative D call TRBD1 (5 bases). Trimming took 0 bases from V and 4 from J, leaving 10 bases between them. There are 15 residues in the CDR3. Germline CDR1 is LGHNA and CDR2 is YSLEER. The CDR3 region is CASSQDGNRYNEQFF. CDR3 in DNA: TGCGCCAGCAGCCAAGATGGTAACAGGTACAATGAGCAGTTCTTC.